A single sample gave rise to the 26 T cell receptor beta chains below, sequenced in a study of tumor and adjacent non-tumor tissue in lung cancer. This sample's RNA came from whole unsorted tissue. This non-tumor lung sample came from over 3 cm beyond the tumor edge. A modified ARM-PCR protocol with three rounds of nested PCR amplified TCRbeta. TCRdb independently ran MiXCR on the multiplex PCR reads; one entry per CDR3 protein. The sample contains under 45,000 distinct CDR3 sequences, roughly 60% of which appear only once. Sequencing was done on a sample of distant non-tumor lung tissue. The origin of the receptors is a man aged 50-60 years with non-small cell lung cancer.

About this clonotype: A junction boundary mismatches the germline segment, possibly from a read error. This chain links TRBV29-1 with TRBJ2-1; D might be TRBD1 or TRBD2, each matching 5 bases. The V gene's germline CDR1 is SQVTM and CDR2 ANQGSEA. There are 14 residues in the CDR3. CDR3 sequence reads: CCVPSGTLYNEQFF. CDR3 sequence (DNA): TGCTGCGTTCCTAGTGGGACCCTCTACAATGAGCAGTTCTTC.

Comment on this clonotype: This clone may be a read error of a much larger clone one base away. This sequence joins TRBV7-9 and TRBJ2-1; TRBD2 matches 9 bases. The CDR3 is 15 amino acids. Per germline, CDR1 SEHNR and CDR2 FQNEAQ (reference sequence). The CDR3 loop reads CVSSVPGLAYNEQFF. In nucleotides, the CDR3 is TGTGTCAGCAGCGTTCCGGGACTAGCTTACAATGAGCAGTTCTTC. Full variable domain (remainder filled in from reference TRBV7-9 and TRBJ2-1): DTGVSQNPRHKITKRGQNVTFRCDPISEHNRLYWYRQTLGQGPEFLTYFQNEAQLEKSRLLSDRFSAERPKGSFSTLEIQRTEQGDSAMYLCVSSVPGLAYNEQFFGPGTRLTVL.

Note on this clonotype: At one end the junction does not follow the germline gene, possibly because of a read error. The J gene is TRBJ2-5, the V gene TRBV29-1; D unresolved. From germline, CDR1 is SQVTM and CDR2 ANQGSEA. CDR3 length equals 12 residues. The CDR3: CSYNPGQETQYF. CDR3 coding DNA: TGTAGCTACAATCCAGGCCAAGAGACTCAGTACTTC. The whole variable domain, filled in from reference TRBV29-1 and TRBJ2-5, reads SAVISQKPSRDICQRGTSLTIQCQVDSQVTMMFWYRQQPGQSLTLIATANQGSEATYESGFVIDKFPISRPNLTFSTLTVSNMSPEDSSIYLCSYNPGQETQYFGPGTRLLVL.

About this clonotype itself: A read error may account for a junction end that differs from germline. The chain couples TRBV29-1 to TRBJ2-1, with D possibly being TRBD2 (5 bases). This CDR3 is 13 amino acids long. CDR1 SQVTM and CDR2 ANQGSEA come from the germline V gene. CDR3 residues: CSVVGEGNKEQFF. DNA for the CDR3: TGCAGCGTTGTGGGAGAGGGCAACAAAGAGCAGTTCTTC.

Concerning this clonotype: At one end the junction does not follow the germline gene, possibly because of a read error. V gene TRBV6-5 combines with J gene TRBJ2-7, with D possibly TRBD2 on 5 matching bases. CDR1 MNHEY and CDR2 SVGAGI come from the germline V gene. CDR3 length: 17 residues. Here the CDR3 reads CASSYSVGESSSYEQYF. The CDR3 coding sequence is TGTGCGAGCAGTTACTCAGTTGGGGAGAGTTCCTCCTACGAGCAGTACTTC.

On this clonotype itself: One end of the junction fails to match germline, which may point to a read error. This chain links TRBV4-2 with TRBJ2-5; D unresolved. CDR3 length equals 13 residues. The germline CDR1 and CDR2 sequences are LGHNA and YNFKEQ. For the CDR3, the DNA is TGTGCCAGTAGCCATCAGGACGGAGAGACCCAGCACTTC. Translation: CASSHQDGETQHF.

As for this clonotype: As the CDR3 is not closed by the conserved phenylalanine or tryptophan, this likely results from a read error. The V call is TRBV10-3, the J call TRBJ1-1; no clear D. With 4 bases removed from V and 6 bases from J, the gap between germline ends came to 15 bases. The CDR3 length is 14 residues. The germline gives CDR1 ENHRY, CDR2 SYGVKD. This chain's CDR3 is CAISVSTQPPEAFL. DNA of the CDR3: TGTGCCATCAGTGTATCCACGCAGCCCCCTGAAGCTTTCCTT.

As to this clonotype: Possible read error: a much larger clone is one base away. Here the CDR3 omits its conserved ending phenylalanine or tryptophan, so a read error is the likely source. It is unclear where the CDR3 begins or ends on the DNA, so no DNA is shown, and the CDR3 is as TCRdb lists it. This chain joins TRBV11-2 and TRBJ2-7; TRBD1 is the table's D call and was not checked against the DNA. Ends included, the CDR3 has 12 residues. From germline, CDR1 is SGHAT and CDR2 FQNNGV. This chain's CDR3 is CASSIGGGERYL.

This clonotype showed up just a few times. DNA of the CDR3: TGTGCCAGCTCACCCACCGGCGGGAGTGAGACCCAGTACTTC. It yields the protein CASSPTGGSETQYF. This chain uses TRBV18 with TRBJ2-5; TRBD2 matches 7 bases. The J segment lost 5 bases and the V segment lost 3 bases, leaving 6 bases of the junction unmatched. The germline V gene encodes CDR1 KGHSH and CDR2 LQKENI. CDR3 length: 14 amino acids. Based on the CDR3 plus reference TRBV18 and TRBJ2-5, the full variable domain is NAGVMQNPRHLVRRRGQEARLRCSPMKGHSHVYWYRQLPEEGLKFMVYLQKENIIDESGMPKERFSAEFPKEGPSILRIQQVVRGDSAAYFCASSPTGGSETQYFGPGTRLLVL.

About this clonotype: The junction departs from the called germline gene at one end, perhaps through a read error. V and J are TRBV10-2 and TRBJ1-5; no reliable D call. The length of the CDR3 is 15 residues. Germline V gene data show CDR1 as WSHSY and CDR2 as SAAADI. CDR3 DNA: TGCTCCAGCGGTGAGTCGACTCTTAGTAATCAGCCCCAGCATTTT. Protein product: CSSGESTLSNQPQHF.

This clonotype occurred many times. CDR3 region: CASSFRREMNTEAFF. The CDR3 nucleotides are TGTGCCAGCAGTTTCCGCCGGGAAATGAACACTGAAGCTTTCTTT. V gene TRBV12-3 or TRBV12-4 combines with J gene TRBJ1-1; D gene unclear. CDR3 length equals 15 residues. V was clipped by 3 bases and J by 0 bases, with 11 bases between them.

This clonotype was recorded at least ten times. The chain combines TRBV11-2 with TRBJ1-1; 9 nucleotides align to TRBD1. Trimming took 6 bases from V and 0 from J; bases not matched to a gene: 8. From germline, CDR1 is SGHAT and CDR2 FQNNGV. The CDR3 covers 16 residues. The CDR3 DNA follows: TGTGCCAGCAGTCGGGACAGGGCAGAAGTGAACACTGAAGCTTTCTTT. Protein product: CASSRDRAEVNTEAFF.

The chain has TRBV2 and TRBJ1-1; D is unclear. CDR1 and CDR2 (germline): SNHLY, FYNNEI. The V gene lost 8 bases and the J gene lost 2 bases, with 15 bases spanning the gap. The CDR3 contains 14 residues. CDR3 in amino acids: CASGAHRANTEAFF. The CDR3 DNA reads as TGTGCCAGCGGTGCCCATAGGGCTAACACTGAAGCTTTCTTT.

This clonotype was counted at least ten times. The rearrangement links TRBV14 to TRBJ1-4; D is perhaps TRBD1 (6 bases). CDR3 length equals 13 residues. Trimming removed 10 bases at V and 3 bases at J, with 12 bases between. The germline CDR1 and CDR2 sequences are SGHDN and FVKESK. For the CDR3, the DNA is TGTGCCACCCGGCGGGGGCCTAATGAAAAACTGTTTTTT. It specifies CATRRGPNEKLFF.

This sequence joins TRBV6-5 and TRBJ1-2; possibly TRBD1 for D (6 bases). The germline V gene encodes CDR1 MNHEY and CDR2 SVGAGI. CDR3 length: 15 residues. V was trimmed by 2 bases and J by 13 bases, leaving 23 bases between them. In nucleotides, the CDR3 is TGTGCCAGCAGTTACGGAGCCTCCGGGACACATGGTTTCACCTTC. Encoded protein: CASSYGASGTHGFTF.

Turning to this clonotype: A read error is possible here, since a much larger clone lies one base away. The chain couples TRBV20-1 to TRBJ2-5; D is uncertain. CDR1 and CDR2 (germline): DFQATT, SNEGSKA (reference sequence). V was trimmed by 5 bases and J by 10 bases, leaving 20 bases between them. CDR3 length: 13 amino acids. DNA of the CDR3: TGCAGTGCTCCGACACCCGTCCAAGAGGTCCAGTACTTC. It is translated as CSAPTPVQEVQYF.

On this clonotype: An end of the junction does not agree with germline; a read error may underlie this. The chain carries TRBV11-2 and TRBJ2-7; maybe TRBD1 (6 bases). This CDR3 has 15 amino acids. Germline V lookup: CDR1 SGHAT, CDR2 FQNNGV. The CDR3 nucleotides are TGTGCCAGCGGCTTTAGTCAGACAGGCTCCTACGAGCAGTACTTC. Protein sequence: CASGFSQTGSYEQYF. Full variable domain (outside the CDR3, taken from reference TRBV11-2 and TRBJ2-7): EAGVAQSPRYKIIEKRQSVAFWCNPISGHATLYWYQQILGQGPKLLIQFQNNGVVDDSQLPKDRFSAERLKGVDSTLKIQPAKLEDSAVYLCASGFSQTGSYEQYFGPGTRLTVT.

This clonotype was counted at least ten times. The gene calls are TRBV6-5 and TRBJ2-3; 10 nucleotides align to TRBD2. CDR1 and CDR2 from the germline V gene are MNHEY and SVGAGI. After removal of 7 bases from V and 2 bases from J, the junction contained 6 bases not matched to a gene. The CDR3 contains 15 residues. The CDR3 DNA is TGTGCCAGCACCTTCCTAGCGGGAGACACAGATACGCAGTATTTT. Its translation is CASTFLAGDTDTQYF.

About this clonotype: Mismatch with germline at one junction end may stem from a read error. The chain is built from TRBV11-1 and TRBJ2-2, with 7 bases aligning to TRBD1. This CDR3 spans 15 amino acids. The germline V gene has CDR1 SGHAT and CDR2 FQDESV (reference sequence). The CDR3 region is CTSSQGDRATWEPFF. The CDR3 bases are TGTACCAGCAGTCAAGGGGACAGAGCCACCTGGGAGCCGTTTTTT.

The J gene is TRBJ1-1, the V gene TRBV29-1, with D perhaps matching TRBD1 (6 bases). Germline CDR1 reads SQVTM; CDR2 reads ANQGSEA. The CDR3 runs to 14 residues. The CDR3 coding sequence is TGCAGGGTGATCAGGGGAGGGACCAACACTGAAGCTTTCTTT. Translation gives CRVIRGGTNTEAFF.

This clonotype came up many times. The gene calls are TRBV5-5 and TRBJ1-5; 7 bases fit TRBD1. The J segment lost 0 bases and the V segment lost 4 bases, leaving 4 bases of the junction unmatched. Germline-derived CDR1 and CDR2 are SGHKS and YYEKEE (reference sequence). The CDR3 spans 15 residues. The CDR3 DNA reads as TGTGCCAGCAGCCCCGGGACAGTTAGCAATCAGCCCCAGCATTTT. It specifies CASSPGTVSNQPQHF.

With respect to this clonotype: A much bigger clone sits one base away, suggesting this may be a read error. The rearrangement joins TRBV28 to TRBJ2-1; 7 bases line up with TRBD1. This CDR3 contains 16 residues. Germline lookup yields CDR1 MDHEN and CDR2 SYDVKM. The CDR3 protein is CASSAVLTGWYKEQFF. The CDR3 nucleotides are TGTGCCAGCAGTGCGGTTTTGACAGGGTGGTACAAAGAGCAGTTCTTC.

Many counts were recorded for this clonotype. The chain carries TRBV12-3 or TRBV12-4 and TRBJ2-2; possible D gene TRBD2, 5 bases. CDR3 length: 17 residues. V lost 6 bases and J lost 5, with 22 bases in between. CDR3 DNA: TGTGCCAGCAGGCTAGGACTTCGCGATACGCATACCGGGGAGCTGTTTTTT. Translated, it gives CASRLGLRDTHTGELFF.

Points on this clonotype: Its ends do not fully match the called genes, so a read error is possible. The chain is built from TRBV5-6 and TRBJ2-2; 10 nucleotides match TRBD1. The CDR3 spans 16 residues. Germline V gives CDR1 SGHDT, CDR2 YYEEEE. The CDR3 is CASGSYQGQGTGELFF. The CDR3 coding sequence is TGCGCCAGCGGCTCGTATCAGGGACAGGGGACCGGGGAGCTGTTTTTT.

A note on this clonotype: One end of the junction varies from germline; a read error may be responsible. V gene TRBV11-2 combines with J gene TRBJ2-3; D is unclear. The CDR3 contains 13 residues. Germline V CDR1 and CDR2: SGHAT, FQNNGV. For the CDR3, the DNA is TGTGCCAGCAGCATTGCGTCCACAGATACGCAGAATTTT. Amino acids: CASSIASTDTQNF.

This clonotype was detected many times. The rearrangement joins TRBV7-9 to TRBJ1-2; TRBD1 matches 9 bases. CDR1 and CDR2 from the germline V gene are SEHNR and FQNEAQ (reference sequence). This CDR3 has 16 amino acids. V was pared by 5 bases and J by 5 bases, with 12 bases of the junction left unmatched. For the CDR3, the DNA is TGTGCCAGCAGCCCACAGGGGGCAAGGGTAAAATATGGCTACACCTTC. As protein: CASSPQGARVKYGYTF.